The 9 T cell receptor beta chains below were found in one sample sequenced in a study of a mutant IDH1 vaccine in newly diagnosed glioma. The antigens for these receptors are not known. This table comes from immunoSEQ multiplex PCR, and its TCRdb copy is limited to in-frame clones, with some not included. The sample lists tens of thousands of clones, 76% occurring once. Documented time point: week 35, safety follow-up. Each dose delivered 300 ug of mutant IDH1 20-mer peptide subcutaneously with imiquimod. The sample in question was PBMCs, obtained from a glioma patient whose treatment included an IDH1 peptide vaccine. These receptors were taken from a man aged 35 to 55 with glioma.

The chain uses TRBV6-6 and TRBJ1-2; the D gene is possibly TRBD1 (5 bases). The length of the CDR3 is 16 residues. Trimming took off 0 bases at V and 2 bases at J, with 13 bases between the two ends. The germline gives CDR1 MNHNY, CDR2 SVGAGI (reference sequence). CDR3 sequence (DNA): TGTGCCAGCAGTTACTCAGGGGACGGGAGAAACTATGGCTACACCTTC. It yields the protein CASSYSGDGRNYGYTF.

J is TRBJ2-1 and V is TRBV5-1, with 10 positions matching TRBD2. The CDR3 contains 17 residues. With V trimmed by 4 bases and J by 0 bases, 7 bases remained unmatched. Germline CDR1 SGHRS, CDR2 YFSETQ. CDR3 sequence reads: CASSTYSGRSSYNEQFF. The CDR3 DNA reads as TGCGCCAGCAGCACTTATAGCGGGAGGAGCTCCTACAATGAGCAGTTCTTC. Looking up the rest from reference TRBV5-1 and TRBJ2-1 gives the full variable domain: KAGVTQTPRYLIKTRGQQVTLSCSPISGHRSVSWYQQTPGQGLQFLFEYFSETQRNKGNFPGRFSGRQFSNSRSEMNVSTLELGDSALYLCASSTYSGRSSYNEQFFGPGTRLTVL.

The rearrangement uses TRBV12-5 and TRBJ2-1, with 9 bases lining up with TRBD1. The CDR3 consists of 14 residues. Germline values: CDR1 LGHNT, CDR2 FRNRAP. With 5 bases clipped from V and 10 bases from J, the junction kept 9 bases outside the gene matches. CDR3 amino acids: CASGHGQGTREQFF. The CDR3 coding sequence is TGTGCTAGTGGTCATGGACAGGGGACGAGGGAGCAGTTCTTC.

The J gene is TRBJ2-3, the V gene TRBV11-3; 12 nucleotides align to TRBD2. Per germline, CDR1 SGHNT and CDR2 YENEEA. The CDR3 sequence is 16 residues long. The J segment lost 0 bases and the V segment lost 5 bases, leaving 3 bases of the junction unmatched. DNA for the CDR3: TGTGCCAGCAGCCTAGCGGGGGGGACCAGCACAGATACGCAGTATTTT. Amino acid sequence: CASSLAGGTSTDTQYF.

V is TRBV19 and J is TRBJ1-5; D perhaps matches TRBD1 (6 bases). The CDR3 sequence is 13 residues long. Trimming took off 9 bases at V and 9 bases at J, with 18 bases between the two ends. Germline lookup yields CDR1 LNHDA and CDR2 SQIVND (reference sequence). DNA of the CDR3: TGTGCCAGCAGCGGAGGGGGTAGTCGGCCCCAGCATTTT. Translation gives CASSGGGSRPQHF.

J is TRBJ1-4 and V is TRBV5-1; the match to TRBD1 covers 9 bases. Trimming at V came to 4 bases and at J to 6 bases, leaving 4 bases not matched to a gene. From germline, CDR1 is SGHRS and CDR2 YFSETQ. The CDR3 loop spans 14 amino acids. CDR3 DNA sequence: TGCGCCAGCAGCACAGGGGGCATGGATGAAAAACTGTTTTTT. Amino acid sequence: CASSTGGMDEKLFF.

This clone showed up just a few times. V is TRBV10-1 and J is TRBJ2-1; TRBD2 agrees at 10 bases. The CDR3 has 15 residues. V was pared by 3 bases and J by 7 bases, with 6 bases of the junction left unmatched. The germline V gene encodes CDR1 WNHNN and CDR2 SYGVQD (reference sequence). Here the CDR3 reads CASSDPSGSRNEQFF. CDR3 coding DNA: TGCGCCAGCAGTGACCCTAGCGGGAGTAGGAATGAGCAGTTCTTC.

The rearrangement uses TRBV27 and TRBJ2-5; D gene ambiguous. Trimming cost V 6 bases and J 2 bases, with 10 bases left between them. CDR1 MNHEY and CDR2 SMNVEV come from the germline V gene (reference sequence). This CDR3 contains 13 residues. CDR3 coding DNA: TGTGCCAGCAGCTCCTTACAACAAGAGACCCAGTACTTC. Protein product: CASSSLQQETQYF.

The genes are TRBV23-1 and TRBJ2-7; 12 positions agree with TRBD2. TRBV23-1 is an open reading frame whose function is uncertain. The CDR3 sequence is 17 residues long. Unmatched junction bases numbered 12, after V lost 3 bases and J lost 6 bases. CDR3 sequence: CASSHLITSGRNCEQYF. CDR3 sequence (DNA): TGCGCCAGCAGTCACCTTATAACTAGCGGGAGGAATTGCGAGCAGTACTTC.